This T cell receptor beta chain was profiled in a study of blood T cell repertoires in COVID-19. Study-level background: The study drew acute and convalescent COVID-19 samples from the United States, Italy and Spain. In each case, the material was cDNA or gDNA derived from T cells, B-cell-depleted T cells, or PBMCs.

As handled by the study authors: Amplifying reference gene primers gave estimates of nucleated cell counts. Sequenced by immunoSEQ multiplex PCR; TCRdb stores in-frame clones only, minus some. V and J calls and clone size are copied from that table; D and trimming were computed from the DNA. Here the sample spans about 88,000 clones, about 85% being singletons. The receptor's source is a male donor with acute or convalescent COVID-19. Sequenced sample: peripheral blood.

This chain's CDR3 is CASSGGPGDTQYF. CDR3 nucleotide sequence: TGTGCCAGCAGTGGGGGCCCCGGGGATACGCAGTATTTT. The rearrangement uses TRBV25-1 and TRBJ2-3; TRBD1 is a possible D gene (5 bases). CDR1 and CDR2 from the germline V gene are MGHDK and SYGVNS. Trimming pared 4 bases from V and 6 bases from J, leaving 11 bases between. The CDR3 covers 13 residues.